The 23 T cell receptor beta chains presented below share a single source sample, sequenced in a study of T cells in Graves' hyperthyroidism and ophthalmopathy (dated by TCRdb to between 2018 and 2021). Library preparation used multiplex PCR. These reads were obtained on an Illumina HiSeq 2000. TCR beta CDR3 regions were amplified from RNA transcripts. For the first round of RT-PCR on the TCR CDR3, the HTBI primer set was used together with the Qiagen OneStep RT-PCR kit. TCRdb handled the public reads itself, with Q25 trimming in fastp and clone calling in MiXCR, and kept productive beta chains. Entries that share a CDR3 protein sequence are merged under the most common genes and DNA. The sample data list 300,000 to 500,000 distinct CDR3 sequences, and more than 12% of these were observed just once. In total, the top ten clones hold approximately 30% of the sample. The sequencing sample was made of blood. These receptor sequences come from a woman in her 30s with Graves' hyperthyroidism.

This clonotype was detected many times. The rearrangement joins TRBV2 to TRBJ1-5, with D possibly TRBD1 on 6 matching bases. V was pared by 8 bases and J by 0 bases, with 11 bases between. The CDR3 spans 14 residues. Germline values: CDR1 SNHLY, CDR2 FYNNEI. Written as DNA, the CDR3 is TGTGCCAGCGGGGACATACATAGCAATCAGCCCCAGCATTTT. As protein: CASGDIHSNQPQHF. Using reference TRBV2 and TRBJ1-5 for the parts outside the CDR3, the full variable domain is EPEVTQTPSHQVTQMGQEVILRCVPISNHLYFYWYRQILGQKVEFLVSFYNNEISEKSEIFDDQFSVERPDGSNFTLKIRSTKLEDSAMYFCASGDIHSNQPQHFGDGTRLSIL.

This clonotype has more than one count but fewer than ten. V is TRBV19 and J is TRBJ1-1, with 7 bases that match TRBD1. The CDR3 runs to 14 residues. Trimming removed 6 bases from V and 4 bases from J; junction bases left unmatched: 8. CDR1 is LNHDA and CDR2 is SQIVND in the germline V gene (reference sequence). This CDR3 is CASRVPRTGTEAFF. Here the CDR3 DNA reads TGTGCCAGTAGGGTCCCGAGGACAGGCACTGAAGCTTTCTTT. The full variable domain, with the rest looked up from reference TRBV19 and TRBJ1-1, is DGGITQSPKYLFRKEGQNVTLSCEQNLNHDAMYWYRQDPGQGLRLIYYSQIVNDFQKGDIAEGYSVSREKKESFPLTVTSAQKNPTAFYLCASRVPRTGTEAFFGQGTRLTVV.

This clonotype was seen many times. V usage is TRBV28 and J usage is TRBJ2-7; possibly TRBD2 for D (5 bases). Trimming removed 7 bases at V and 2 bases at J, with 12 bases between. Germline CDR1 MDHEN, CDR2 SYDVKM. The CDR3 runs 13 residues. As DNA, the CDR3 is TGTGCCAGCATCAACCGGGGAACCTACGAGCAGTACTTC. Its protein is CASINRGTYEQYF.

This clonotype was observed a handful of times. The chain uses TRBV28 and TRBJ1-2; 8 nucleotides match TRBD1. This CDR3 has 14 residues. Germline values: CDR1 MDHEN, CDR2 SYDVKM. The V and J ends lost 7 bases and 4 bases, in that order; junction bases with no gene match: 8. For the CDR3, the DNA is TGTGCCAGCAAGGGACAGGTGCGGGTCTATGGCTACACCTTC. It is translated as CASKGQVRVYGYTF.

In its sample, this clonotype was seen many times. V is TRBV12-3 or TRBV12-4 and J is TRBJ2-7; D ambiguous. V was pared by 3 bases and J by 2 bases, with 17 bases between. The CDR3 runs 16 residues. In nucleotides, the CDR3 is TGTGCCAGCAGTTTGTCGCCTATCGGTGGCACCTACGAGCAGTACTTC. Translated, it gives CASSLSPIGGTYEQYF.

V gene TRBV5-1 combines with J gene TRBJ2-1; the match to TRBD2 covers 10 bases. Per the germline V gene, CDR1 is SGHRS and CDR2 is YFSETQ. The CDR3 spans 16 residues. J gave up 3 bases and V 0 bases, and 3 bases lay outside the gene matches. In DNA form, the CDR3 reads TGCGCCAGCAGCTTGGGGACTAGCGGAGGCTACAATGAGCAGTTCTTC. Protein: CASSLGTSGGYNEQFF.

In this sample, this clonotype turned up many times. Here the CDR3 reads CSIQRGYNEQFF. Written as DNA, the CDR3 is TGCAGCATACAGCGGGGTTACAATGAGCAGTTCTTC. The V call is TRBV29-1, the J call TRBJ2-1; 7 positions match TRBD2. CDR1 is SQVTM and CDR2 is ANQGSEA in the germline V gene. J gave up 4 bases and V 8 bases, and 5 bases lay outside the gene matches. This CDR3 comprises 12 residues.

This clonotype was recorded many times. The rearrangement uses TRBV7-8 and TRBJ2-7; 11 bases are a match to TRBD2. This CDR3 comprises 15 residues. Germline CDR1 SGHVS, CDR2 FQNEAQ. The V gene end was trimmed by 6 bases and the J gene end by 2 bases; junction bases not matched to a gene: 6. The DNA of the CDR3 is TGTGCCAGCAGGAAACTAGCGGGAGAGACCTACGAGCAGTACTTC. This encodes CASRKLAGETYEQYF.

This clonotype was seen many times. The chain links TRBV6-1 to TRBJ1-6; the D is unclear. With 2 bases removed from V and 7 bases from J, the gap between germline ends came to 12 bases. The CDR3 runs 15 residues. Germline lookup yields CDR1 MNHNS and CDR2 SASEGT. In DNA, the CDR3 is TGTGCCAGCAGTGAATTGGGAACGAGGAATTCACCCCTCCACTTT. It translates to CASSELGTRNSPLHF.

This clonotype was recorded at least ten times. The chain uses TRBV11-1 and TRBJ2-2, with 8 bases identical to TRBD2. V lost 8 bases to trimming and J lost 1 base; unmatched junction nucleotides: 3. CDR3 length: 14 amino acids. CDR1 is SGHAT and CDR2 is FQDESV in the germline V gene (reference sequence). CDR3 DNA sequence: TGTGCCAGCCGCAGCGGGAGGAACACCGGGGAGCTGTTTTTT. It codes for CASRSGRNTGELFF.

V usage is TRBV4-2 and J usage is TRBJ2-2; 11 nucleotides agree with TRBD2. The CDR3 is 16 amino acids. V gave up 5 bases and J gave up 1 base; unmatched junction bases: 3. Germline loops: CDR1 LGHNA, CDR2 YNFKEQ. The CDR3 sequence: CASSGGLAVNTGELFF. CDR3 coding DNA: TGTGCCAGCAGCGGGGGACTAGCGGTGAACACCGGGGAGCTGTTTTTT.

The chain couples TRBV11-2 to TRBJ2-1, with D unclear. The ends were cut back, 4 bases at V and 3 bases at J, with 13 bases in the middle. CDR1 and CDR2 (germline): SGHAT, FQNNGV. The CDR3 runs 15 residues. The CDR3 sequence: CASSSSWGNYNEQFF. The CDR3 DNA reads as TGTGCCAGCAGCTCAAGCTGGGGTAACTACAATGAGCAGTTCTTC.

This clonotype was found many times. The rearrangement uses TRBV5-1 and TRBJ2-7; 11 bases match TRBD1. The CDR3 runs to 15 residues. CDR1 and CDR2 (germline): SGHRS, YFSETQ. J lost 4 bases, V lost 4 bases, and 7 bases had no gene match. The CDR3 here is CASSAGQGGRYEQYF. In DNA form, the CDR3 reads TGCGCCAGCAGCGCGGGACAGGGGGGAAGGTACGAGCAGTACTTC.

This clonotype was observed a few times. This chain uses TRBV5-6 with TRBJ1-1; 7 positions agree with TRBD1. The CDR3 has 16 residues. Unmatched junction bases numbered 9, after V lost 4 bases and J lost 0 bases. Germline V gene sequence: CDR1 SGHDT, CDR2 YYEEEE. CDR3 in amino acids: CASSPFPGGMNTEAFF. CDR3 nucleotides: TGTGCCAGCAGCCCCTTCCCAGGGGGGATGAACACTGAAGCTTTCTTT. Based on the CDR3 plus reference TRBV5-6 and TRBJ1-1, the full variable domain is DAGVTQSPTHLIKTRGQQVTLRCSPKSGHDTVSWYQQALGQGPQFIFQYYEEEERQRGNFPDRFSGHQFPNYSSELNVNALLLGDSALYLCASSPFPGGMNTEAFFGQGTRLTVV.

The V and J genes are TRBV10-3 and TRBJ2-5; the D is unclear. The ends were cut back, 10 bases at V and 1 base at J, with 16 bases in the middle. Germline V gene data show CDR1 as ENHRY and CDR2 as SYGVKD. The CDR3 is 14 residues long. The CDR3: CATLEIEAQETQYF. CDR3 bases: TGTGCCACCTTGGAGATCGAGGCCCAAGAGACCCAGTACTTC.

This clonotype was detected ten times or more. The chain links TRBV7-8 to TRBJ1-2; 11 bases align to TRBD1. J was trimmed by 7 bases and V by 5 bases; bases with no gene match: 6. The germline V gene has CDR1 SGHVS and CDR2 FQNEAQ. The length of the CDR3 is 14 residues. CDR3 nucleotides: TGTGCCAGCAGCGCCCGGGACAGGGGGTTTGGCTACACCTTC. Translated, it gives CASSARDRGFGYTF.

The J gene is TRBJ2-7, the V gene TRBV29-1, with TRBD2 matching 9 bases. J gave up 4 bases and V 0 bases, and 7 bases lay outside the gene matches. The CDR3 has 15 amino acids. Germline CDR1 reads SQVTM; CDR2 reads ANQGSEA. The CDR3 protein is CSVEDPAGGPYEQYF. Here the CDR3 DNA reads TGCAGCGTTGAAGATCCTGCGGGAGGGCCTTACGAGCAGTACTTC.

Regarding this clonotype: This may arise from a read error, as a much more abundant clone is one base away. The chain links TRBV12-3 or TRBV12-4 to TRBJ2-1; D tentatively reads TRBD1 or TRBD2 (5 bases each). CDR3 length equals 15 residues. V was pared by 8 bases and J by 4 bases, with 18 bases between. The CDR3 is CASGLGDVSYNEQFF. The DNA for the CDR3 is TGTGCCAGCGGACTTGGGGACGTATCATACAATGAGCAGTTCTTC.

This clonotype appeared many times. V gene TRBV10-2 combines with J gene TRBJ1-1; no clear D gene. V lost 10 bases, J lost 2 bases, and 14 bases lay in between. The CDR3 sequence is 13 residues long. Per germline, CDR1 WSHSY and CDR2 SAAADI. The CDR3 here is CATGLMGNTEAFF. The CDR3 DNA reads TGCGCCACTGGTCTAATGGGAAACACTGAAGCTTTCTTT.

This clonotype was counted once. This could be a read error, since a much larger clone is one nucleotide away. The V call is TRBV6-2 or TRBV6-3, the J call TRBJ2-1, with 7 bases identical to TRBD1. The J segment lost 6 bases and the V segment lost 1 base, leaving 9 bases of the junction unmatched. Germline V CDR1 and CDR2: MNHEY, SVGEGT. CDR3 length equals 16 residues. In DNA form, the CDR3 reads TGTGCCAGCAGTTACTGGAATTCACAGGGGCTCAATGAGCAGTTCTTC. Translation: CASSYWNSQGLNEQFF.

This clonotype was recorded at least ten times. The rearrangement links TRBV6-5 to TRBJ2-1; 9 positions agree with TRBD1. The length of the CDR3 is 16 residues. Germline CDR1 reads MNHEY; CDR2 reads SVGAGI. The V segment lost 2 bases and the J segment 3 bases; nucleotides outside the gene matches: 5. CDR3 residues: CASSYGLGQGYNEQFF. In DNA, the CDR3 is TGTGCCAGCAGTTACGGGTTGGGACAGGGCTACAATGAGCAGTTCTTC.

This chain joins TRBV4-1 and TRBJ2-3, with TRBD2 identical over 14 bases. The J segment lost 4 bases and the V segment lost 3 bases, leaving 15 bases of the junction unmatched. Germline V gene sequence: CDR1 MGHRA, CDR2 YSYEKL. CDR3 length: 20 residues. CDR3 nucleotide sequence: TGCGCCAGCAGCCATCACCATAAGGGACTAGCGGGAGACAGGCCAGATACGCAGTATTTT. Translating it yields CASSHHHKGLAGDRPDTQYF.

Regarding this clonotype: A read error is possible here, since a much larger clone lies one base away. The V call is TRBV28, the J call TRBJ2-7; D is undetermined. The CDR3 loop spans 13 amino acids. Deletions cut 8 bases from V and 0 bases from J, with 11 bases between. Germline assignment: CDR1 MDHEN and CDR2 SYDVKM. The CDR3 DNA sequence: TGTGCCAGCCTCCGATGGGACTCCTACGAGCAGTACTTC. Amino acids: CASLRWDSYEQYF.